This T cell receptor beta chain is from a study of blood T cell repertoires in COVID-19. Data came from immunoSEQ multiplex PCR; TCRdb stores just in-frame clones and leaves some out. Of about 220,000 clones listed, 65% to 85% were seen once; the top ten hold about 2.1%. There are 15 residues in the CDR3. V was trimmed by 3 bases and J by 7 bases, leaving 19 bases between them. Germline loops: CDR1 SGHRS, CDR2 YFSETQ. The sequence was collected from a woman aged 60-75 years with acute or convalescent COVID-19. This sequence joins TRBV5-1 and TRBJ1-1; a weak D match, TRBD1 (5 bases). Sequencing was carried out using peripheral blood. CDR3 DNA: TGCGCCAGCAGCTCAATTCCAGGGAAAAGTGGTGAAGCTTTCTTT. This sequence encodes CASSSIPGKSGEAFF.